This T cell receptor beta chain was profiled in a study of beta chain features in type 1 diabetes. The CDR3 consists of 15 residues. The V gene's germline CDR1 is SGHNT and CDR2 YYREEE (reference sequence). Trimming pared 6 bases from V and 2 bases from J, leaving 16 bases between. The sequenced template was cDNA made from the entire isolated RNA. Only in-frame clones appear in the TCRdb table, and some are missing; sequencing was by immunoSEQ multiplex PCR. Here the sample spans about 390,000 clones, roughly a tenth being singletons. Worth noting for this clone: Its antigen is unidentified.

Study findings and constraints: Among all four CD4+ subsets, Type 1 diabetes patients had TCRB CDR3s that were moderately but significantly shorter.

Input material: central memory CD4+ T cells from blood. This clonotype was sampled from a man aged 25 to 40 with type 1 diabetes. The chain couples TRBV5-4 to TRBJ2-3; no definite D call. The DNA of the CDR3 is TGTGCCAGCACCTCGAATGGCGGTAACACAGATACGCAGTATTTT. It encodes CASTSNGGNTDTQYF.